A selection of T cell receptor beta chains follows, all from one sample in a study of blood T cell repertoires in COVID-19. Produced via immunoSEQ multiplex PCR; TCRdb's table is partial and in-frame only. Of around 90,000 clones listed, 80% to 95% were seen once; the top ten hold approximately 6%. The sample was peripheral blood. Source of these receptors: a woman aged 60-75 years with active COVID-19. CDR3s include the opening cysteine and the closing phenylalanine or tryptophan. The D gene is left open where the match is weak. Clone size is stated in some rows and not others, as once, few, many or a class when expanded.

J,V,size,D,CDR3,DNA
TRBJ2-7,TRBV6-5,-,TRBD1,CASSPSGRGLEEQYF,TGTGCCAGCAGTCCCTCTGGCAGGGGGCTAGAGGAGCAGTACTTC
TRBJ1-2,TRBV5-8,-,TRBD1,CASSLNRGFLYGYTF,TGTGCCAGCAGCTTGAACAGGGGGTTCCTCTATGGCTACACCTTC
TRBJ1-5,TRBV7-2,once,-,CASSSGVSQPQHF,TGTGCCAGCAGCTCGGGAGTCAGTCAGCCCCAGCATTTT
TRBJ2-3,TRBV4-3,-,-,CASSQGSSTDTQYF,TGCGCCAGCAGCCAGGGGAGTAGCACAGATACGCAGTATTTT
TRBJ2-1,TRBV7-2,-,-,CASSSPRGNNEQFF,TGTGCCAGCAGCTCGCCGAGGGGGAACAATGAGCAGTTCTTC
TRBJ1-1,TRBV6-6,-,-,CASRLKANTEAFF,TGTGCCAGCAGATTAAAAGCGAACACTGAAGCTTTCTTT
TRBJ1-2,TRBV18,-,-,CASSLRTANYGYTF,TGTGCCAGCTCCCTGAGGACAGCTAACTATGGCTACACCTTC
TRBJ1-1,TRBV5-4,-,-,CASSVYGGWNTEAFF,TGTGCCAGCAGTGTCTACGGGGGATGGAACACTGAAGCTTTCTTT
TRBJ2-1,TRBV7-2,-,-,CASSLVGGTTNEQFF,TGTGCCAGCAGCTTAGTTGGGGGCACTACCAATGAGCAGTTCTTC
TRBJ2-2,TRBV5-1,-,TRBD2,CASSSPTSGGTGELFF,TGCGCCAGCAGCTCGCCAACTAGCGGGGGCACCGGGGAGCTGTTTTTT
TRBJ2-7,TRBV5-1,-,-,CASSSRTAGYEQYF,TGCGCCAGCAGCTCCAGGACAGCCGGGTACGAGCAGTACTTC
TRBJ2-2,TRBV14,once,TRBD1,CASSLDRGGGELFF,TGTGCCAGCAGCCTTGACAGGGGCGGCGGGGAGCTGTTTTTT
TRBJ1-6,TRBV10-1,-,TRBD1,CARVLTGAEGF,TGCGCCAGGGTACTCACAGGGGCCGAAGGATTT
TRBJ2-7,TRBV3-1/TRBV3-2,-,-,CASSQGGGGGNGQYF,TGTGCCAGCTCCCAAGGGGGGGGAGGGGGTAATGGGCAGTACTTC
TRBJ1-5,TRBV15,-,TRBD1,CATSRDLGRGVGNQPQHF,TGTGCCACCAGCAGAGATCTGGGCAGGGGGGTCGGAAATCAGCCCCAGCATTTT
TRBJ1-5,TRBV19,once,-,CASSPQVALNQPQHF,TGTGCCAGTAGTCCTCAGGTGGCACTGAATCAGCCCCAGCATTTT
TRBJ2-1,TRBV18,-,TRBD1,CASSPNAGGGNTQFF,TGTGCCAGCTCACCAAATGCAGGGGGCGGTAATACTCAGTTCTTC
TRBJ1-4,TRBV20-1,-,-,CSASEGTVNEKLFF,TGCAGTGCCAGTGAGGGGACTGTTAATGAAAAACTGTTTTTT
TRBJ2-6,TRBV5-1,once,-,CASTLGPTSGANVLTF,TGCGCCAGCACACTGGGCCCGACCTCTGGGGCCAACGTCCTGACTTTC
TRBJ2-1,TRBV7-2,-,-,CASRAGINSYNEQFF,TGTGCCAGCAGGGCCGGGATTAACTCCTACAATGAGCAGTTCTTC
TRBJ2-5,TRBV5-1,-,TRBD1,CASSPGGWETQYF,TGCGCCAGCAGCCCAGGGGGCTGGGAGACCCAGTACTTC
TRBJ1-1,TRBV5-1,few,-,CASSFSDRVNTEAFF,TGCGCCAGCAGCTTTTCGGACAGAGTGAACACTGAAGCTTTCTTT
TRBJ2-7,TRBV7-2,-,TRBD2,CASSLETSGIYEQYF,TGTGCCAGCAGCTTAGAAACTAGCGGGATCTACGAGCAGTACTTC
TRBJ2-7,TRBV28,few,TRBD1,CASSVGTGDSYEQYF,TGTGCCAGCAGTGTTGGGACAGGGGATTCCTACGAGCAGTACTTC
TRBJ1-3,TRBV6-1,-,-,CASSEPRRPSGNTIYF,TGTGCCAGCAGTGAACCCCGGAGACCCTCTGGAAACACCATATATTTT
TRBJ2-7,TRBV2,-,TRBD2,CASSEGGAYEQYF,TGTGCCAGCAGTGAGGGAGGGGCGTACGAGCAGTACTTC
TRBJ1-4,TRBV27,-,-,CASRPGATNEKLFF,TGTGCCAGCAGACCCGGAGCAACTAATGAAAAACTGTTTTTT
TRBJ1-3,TRBV2,-,-,CASSEYRGRSYSGNTIYF,TGTGCCAGCAGTGAATATAGGGGCAGGTCCTACTCTGGAAACACCATATATTTT
TRBJ1-1,TRBV3-1/TRBV3-2,-,-,CASSLEGDTEAFF,TGTGCCAGCAGCCTGGAGGGAGATACTGAAGCTTTCTTT
TRBJ2-3,TRBV7-2,-,TRBD2,CASSLVLLTSGLADTQYF,TGTGCCAGCAGCTTAGTTCTTTTGACTAGCGGGTTGGCAGATACGCAGTATTTT
TRBJ1-6,TRBV9,-,TRBD1,CASSVGDRATRNSPLHF,TGTGCCAGCAGCGTAGGGGACAGGGCAACACGGAATTCACCCCTCCACTTT
TRBJ2-5,TRBV11-3,-,-,CASSLDGETQYF,TGTGCCAGCAGCTTAGATGGCGAGACCCAGTACTTC
TRBJ1-1,TRBV7-9,-,-,CASSRGDVHTEAFF,TGTGCCAGCAGCCGCGGGGACGTTCACACTGAAGCTTTCTTT
TRBJ2-7,TRBV20-1,few,-,CSALLGEVYF,TGCAGTGCCCTACTCGGGGAGGTGTACTTC
TRBJ1-2,TRBV7-2,-,TRBD1,CASSRQGHGGYTF,TGTGCCAGCAGCCGACAGGGCCACGGTGGCTACACCTTC
TRBJ2-7,TRBV27,once,-,CASSPQLGTPFYEQYF,TGTGCCAGCAGCCCCCAGTTAGGGACACCTTTCTACGAGCAGTACTTC
TRBJ2-1,TRBV4-1,once,TRBD2,CASSQAPGTSGINEQFF,TGCGCCAGCAGCCAAGCCCCCGGGACTAGCGGGATAAATGAGCAGTTCTTC
TRBJ1-1,TRBV5-1,-,-,CASSFLNPGPGGTEAFF,TGCGCCAGCAGCTTTCTAAATCCGGGGCCGGGAGGCACTGAAGCTTTCTTT
TRBJ2-3,TRBV24-1,-,TRBD2,CATSEHSLGLAGADTQYF,TGTGCCACCAGTGAGCATTCGTTGGGGCTAGCGGGGGCAGATACGCAGTATTTT
TRBJ2-5,TRBV7-2,-,-,CASSFSRAQETQYF,TGTGCCAGCAGCTTCAGTCGTGCCCAAGAGACCCAGTACTTC
TRBJ2-7,TRBV24-1,-,TRBD2,CATSDPSGGTYEQYF,TGTGCCACCAGTGATCCTAGCGGGGGGACCTACGAGCAGTACTTC
TRBJ2-5,TRBV9,-,TRBD2,CASSASGGGAETQYF,TGTGCCAGCAGCGCCTCGGGCGGGGGGGCCGAGACCCAGTACTTC
TRBJ1-4,TRBV28,few,TRBD1,CASRTGGVGSNEKLFF,TGTGCCAGCAGAACAGGGGGAGTCGGTAGTAATGAAAAACTGTTTTTT
TRBJ2-2,TRBV9,-,-,CASSVARGLTGELFF,TGTGCCAGCAGCGTAGCTAGAGGGCTCACCGGGGAGCTGTTTTTT
TRBJ1-1,TRBV7-9,-,-,CASSVDTPNTEAFF,TGTGCCAGCAGCGTGGACACTCCGAACACTGAAGCTTTCTTT
TRBJ2-4,TRBV28,-,-,CASSLGILRRVSAKNIQYF,TGTGCCAGCAGTTTAGGTATTCTCAGGCGGGTTTCGGCCAAAAACATTCAGTACTTC
TRBJ1-1,TRBV24-1,-,-,CATSTGVNTEAFF,TGTGCCACCAGTACAGGAGTCAACACTGAAGCTTTCTTT
TRBJ1-5,TRBV9,-,-,CASSVGTGTNQPQHF,TGTGCCAGCAGCGTAGGAACAGGGACCAATCAGCCCCAGCATTTT
TRBJ1-4,TRBV3-1/TRBV3-2,-,-,CASSQVSGGRNEKLFF,TGTGCCAGCAGCCAAGTCTCCGGGGGAAGAAACGAAAAACTGTTTTTT
TRBJ1-1,TRBV4-3,-,TRBD1,CASSPDRAVGSTEAFF,TGCGCCAGCAGCCCTGACAGGGCGGTCGGTAGCACTGAAGCTTTCTTT
TRBJ1-2,TRBV5-1,-,TRBD1,CASSAIPGQGRDYGYTF,TGCGCCAGCAGCGCGATTCCGGGACAGGGAAGGGACTATGGCTACACCTTC
TRBJ2-3,TRBV6-2/TRBV6-3,-,-,CASSYSKTPGTQYF,TGTGCCAGCAGTTACTCGAAGACTCCCGGTACGCAGTATTTT